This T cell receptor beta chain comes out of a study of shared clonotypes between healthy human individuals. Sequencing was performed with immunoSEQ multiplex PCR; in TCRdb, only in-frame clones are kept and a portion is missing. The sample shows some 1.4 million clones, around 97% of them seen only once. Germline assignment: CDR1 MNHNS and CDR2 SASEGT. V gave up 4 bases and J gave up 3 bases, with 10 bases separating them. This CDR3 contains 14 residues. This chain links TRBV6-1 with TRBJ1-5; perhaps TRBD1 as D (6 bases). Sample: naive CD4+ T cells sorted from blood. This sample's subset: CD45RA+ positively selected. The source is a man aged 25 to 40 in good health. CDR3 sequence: CASSAGGHNQPQHF. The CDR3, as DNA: TGTGCCAGCAGTGCGGGGGGCCACAATCAGCCCCAGCATTTT.